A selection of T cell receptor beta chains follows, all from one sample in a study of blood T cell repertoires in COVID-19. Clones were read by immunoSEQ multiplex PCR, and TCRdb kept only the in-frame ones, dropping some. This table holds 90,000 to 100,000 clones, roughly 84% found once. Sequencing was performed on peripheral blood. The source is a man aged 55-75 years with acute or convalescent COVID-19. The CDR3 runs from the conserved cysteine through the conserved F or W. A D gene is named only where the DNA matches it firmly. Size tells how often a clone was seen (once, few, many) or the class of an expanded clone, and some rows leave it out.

cdr3_aa: CASTWAYGYTF
cdr3_nt: TGTGCCAGCACCTGGGCCTATGGCTACACCTTC
v_call: TRBV2
clone_size: .
d_call: .
j_call: TRBJ1-2

cdr3_aa: CASSYKGAEAFF
cdr3_nt: TGTGCCAGCAGTTACAAGGGAGCTGAAGCTTTCTTT
v_call: TRBV6-5
clone_size: .
d_call: .
j_call: TRBJ1-1

cdr3_aa: CASSAGGDEQFF
cdr3_nt: TGTGCCAGCAGTGCAGGGGGCGATGAGCAGTTCTTC
v_call: TRBV11-3
clone_size: few
d_call: TRBD1
j_call: TRBJ2-1

cdr3_aa: CASSLVGQTEAFF
cdr3_nt: TGTGCCAGCAGCTTGGTGGGACAGACTGAAGCTTTCTTT
v_call: TRBV7-3
clone_size: .
d_call: TRBD1
j_call: TRBJ1-1

cdr3_aa: CASSLRVSNQPQHF
cdr3_nt: TGCGCCAGCAGCCTGCGAGTTAGCAATCAGCCCCAGCATTTT
v_call: TRBV4-3
clone_size: once
d_call: .
j_call: TRBJ1-5

cdr3_aa: CASRIIGGFTLYGYTF
cdr3_nt: TGCGCCAGCAGGATCATAGGGGGCTTCACTTTATATGGCTACACCTTC
v_call: TRBV5-1
clone_size: .
d_call: TRBD1
j_call: TRBJ1-2

cdr3_aa: CASSTSSYNEQFF
cdr3_nt: TGTGCCAGTAGTACTAGCTCCTACAATGAGCAGTTCTTC
v_call: TRBV19
clone_size: once
d_call: .
j_call: TRBJ2-1

cdr3_aa: CASSSRGGTEAFF
cdr3_nt: TGTGCCAGCAGCTCTCGGGGGGGAACTGAAGCTTTCTTT
v_call: TRBV5-6
clone_size: .
d_call: .
j_call: TRBJ1-1

cdr3_aa: CSARDTQETQYF
cdr3_nt: TGCAGCGCCCGGGACACTCAAGAGACCCAGTACTTC
v_call: TRBV29-1
clone_size: once
d_call: .
j_call: TRBJ2-5

cdr3_aa: CASGLTDRYGYTF
cdr3_nt: TGTGCCAGCGGCCTAACCGACAGGTACGGCTACACCTTC
v_call: TRBV9
clone_size: .
d_call: .
j_call: TRBJ1-2

cdr3_aa: CASKGSNQPQHF
cdr3_nt: TGTGCCAGCAAGGGGAGCAATCAGCCCCAGCATTTT
v_call: TRBV19
clone_size: .
d_call: .
j_call: TRBJ1-5

cdr3_aa: CASSGEGKPQHF
cdr3_nt: TGTGCCTCAAGTGGGGAGGGGAAGCCCCAGCATTTT
v_call: TRBV30
clone_size: .
d_call: .
j_call: TRBJ1-5

cdr3_aa: CASSYSTLAGNTIYF
cdr3_nt: TGTGCCAGCAGTTACTCGACTCTCGCTGGAAACACCATATATTTT
v_call: TRBV6-5
clone_size: .
d_call: .
j_call: TRBJ1-3

cdr3_aa: CASSQGHNTEAFF
cdr3_nt: TGTGCCAGCAGCCAAGGACACAACACTGAAGCTTTCTTT
v_call: TRBV3-1/TRBV3-2
clone_size: .
d_call: .
j_call: TRBJ1-1

cdr3_aa: CASSRRESRTDTQYF
cdr3_nt: TGTGCCAGCAGCCGACGGGAGTCCCGGACAGATACGCAGTATTTT
v_call: TRBV7-9
clone_size: .
d_call: .
j_call: TRBJ2-3

cdr3_aa: CASSLVATGGNSPLHF
cdr3_nt: TGCGCCAGCAGCTTGGTGGCCACGGGAGGAAATTCACCCCTCCACTTT
v_call: TRBV5-1
clone_size: .
d_call: .
j_call: TRBJ1-6

cdr3_aa: CASSPPGLVSYEQYF
cdr3_nt: TGTGCCAGCTCACCACCCGGACTAGTCTCCTACGAGCAGTACTTC
v_call: TRBV18
clone_size: .
d_call: TRBD2
j_call: TRBJ2-7

cdr3_aa: CASSCYYEQYF
cdr3_nt: TGTGCCAGCAGCTGCTACTACGAGCAGTACTTC
v_call: TRBV11-3
clone_size: once
d_call: .
j_call: TRBJ2-7

cdr3_aa: CASSRGQGNYGYTF
cdr3_nt: TGTGCCAGTAGTAGGGGACAGGGAAACTATGGCTACACCTTC
v_call: TRBV19
clone_size: medium-sized
d_call: TRBD1
j_call: TRBJ1-2

cdr3_aa: CASSSGTGNQPQHF
cdr3_nt: TGTGCCAGCAGCTCAGGGACAGGGAATCAGCCCCAGCATTTT
v_call: TRBV7-2
clone_size: few
d_call: TRBD1
j_call: TRBJ1-5

cdr3_aa: CASSHRDEQFF
cdr3_nt: TGTGCCAGCAGCCACAGGGATGAGCAGTTCTTC
v_call: TRBV3-1/TRBV3-2
clone_size: .
d_call: .
j_call: TRBJ2-1

cdr3_aa: CASRTGTVNTEAFF
cdr3_nt: TGTGCCAGCAGGACCGGGACAGTGAACACTGAAGCTTTCTTT
v_call: TRBV5-4
clone_size: once
d_call: TRBD1
j_call: TRBJ1-1

cdr3_aa: CASSLALAGGHTGELFF
cdr3_nt: TGCGCCAGCAGCTTGGCACTAGCGGGGGGCCACACCGGGGAGCTGTTTTTT
v_call: TRBV5-1
clone_size: .
d_call: TRBD2
j_call: TRBJ2-2

cdr3_aa: CASSLGGVNSPLHF
cdr3_nt: TGTGCCAGCAGCTTAGGGGGTGTCAATTCACCCCTCCACTTT
v_call: TRBV5-4
clone_size: .
d_call: .
j_call: TRBJ1-6

cdr3_aa: CASSQDLQHRTPLHF
cdr3_nt: TGCGCCAGCAGCCAAGATTTACAGCATCGCACGCCCCTCCACTTT
v_call: TRBV4-3
clone_size: once
d_call: .
j_call: TRBJ1-6

cdr3_aa: CASSTLAGGQTDTQYF
cdr3_nt: TGTGCCAGCAGCACCCTAGCGGGGGGGCAAACAGATACGCAGTATTTT
v_call: TRBV9
clone_size: once
d_call: TRBD2
j_call: TRBJ2-3

cdr3_aa: CASSQESSNTEAFF
cdr3_nt: TGTGCCAGCAGCCAAGAAAGCTCGAACACTGAAGCTTTCTTT
v_call: TRBV3-1/TRBV3-2
clone_size: .
d_call: .
j_call: TRBJ1-1

cdr3_aa: CASSPVTGELFF
cdr3_nt: TGTGCCAGCAGTCCAGTAACCGGGGAGCTGTTTTTT
v_call: TRBV27
clone_size: .
d_call: .
j_call: TRBJ2-2

cdr3_aa: CASSLVGTGNNEQFF
cdr3_nt: TGTGCCAGCAGCTTAGTCGGGACAGGTAACAATGAGCAGTTCTTC
v_call: TRBV7-9
clone_size: .
d_call: TRBD1
j_call: TRBJ2-1

cdr3_aa: CASSQDRKGLTRTYEQYF
cdr3_nt: TGTGCCAGCAGCCAAGACCGTAAGGGACTCACCAGGACCTACGAGCAGTACTTC
v_call: TRBV4-2
clone_size: .
d_call: .
j_call: TRBJ2-7

cdr3_aa: CASSLGRAGNTIYF
cdr3_nt: TGCGCCAGCAGCTTGGGGAGGGCTGGAAACACCATATATTTT
v_call: TRBV5-1
clone_size: .
d_call: .
j_call: TRBJ1-3

cdr3_aa: CASSQTQGKGGTEAFF
cdr3_nt: TGTGCCAGCAGTCAAACCCAGGGGAAAGGAGGCACTGAAGCTTTCTTT
v_call: TRBV2
clone_size: once
d_call: .
j_call: TRBJ1-1

cdr3_aa: CASSSDGTPGGYTF
cdr3_nt: TGTGCCAGCAGTTCCGATGGGACACCTGGGGGCTACACCTTC
v_call: TRBV2
clone_size: .
d_call: .
j_call: TRBJ1-2

cdr3_aa: CATGGPAQYF
cdr3_nt: TGCGCTACGGGAGGGCCGGCCCAGTACTTC
v_call: TRBV20-1
clone_size: .
d_call: TRBD2
j_call: TRBJ2-5

cdr3_aa: CASSLVGAGGQETQYF
cdr3_nt: TGTGCCAGCAGCTTAGTCGGAGCGGGGGGACAAGAGACCCAGTACTTC
v_call: TRBV11-2
clone_size: .
d_call: TRBD2
j_call: TRBJ2-5

cdr3_aa: CASSPGRSNQPQHF
cdr3_nt: TGTGCCAGCTCACCAGGTCGGAGCAATCAGCCCCAGCATTTT
v_call: TRBV18
clone_size: once
d_call: .
j_call: TRBJ1-5

cdr3_aa: CASSLVVAGQGSYEQYF
cdr3_nt: TGTGCCAGCAGCTTAGTCGTGGCTGGACAGGGATCCTACGAGCAGTACTTC
v_call: TRBV7-6
clone_size: .
d_call: TRBD1
j_call: TRBJ2-7

cdr3_aa: CASSLMDRGGTDTQYF
cdr3_nt: TGTGCCAGCAGCTTAATGGACAGGGGGGGCACAGATACGCAGTATTTT
v_call: TRBV7-3
clone_size: few
d_call: TRBD1
j_call: TRBJ2-3

cdr3_aa: CASSFSGLAGGLGWETQYF
cdr3_nt: TGTGCCAGCAGCTTCTCGGGACTAGCGGGGGGGTTAGGTTGGGAGACCCAGTACTTC
v_call: TRBV21-1
clone_size: .
d_call: .
j_call: TRBJ2-5

cdr3_aa: CASSLGGNLNQPQHF
cdr3_nt: TGTGCCAGCAGCTTAGGGGGCAACCTCAATCAGCCCCAGCATTTT
v_call: TRBV7-2
clone_size: .
d_call: .
j_call: TRBJ1-5

cdr3_aa: CATSRDRRGFTDTQYF
cdr3_nt: TGTGCCACCAGCAGAGACCGTAGGGGATTCACAGATACGCAGTATTTT
v_call: TRBV15
clone_size: .
d_call: .
j_call: TRBJ2-3

cdr3_aa: CASSQMPLAGGPVQFF
cdr3_nt: TGTGCCAGCAGCCAGATGCCACTAGCGGGGGGGCCTGTGCAGTTCTTC
v_call: TRBV3-1/TRBV3-2
clone_size: .
d_call: TRBD2
j_call: TRBJ2-1

cdr3_aa: CASSWTGGTDEQYF
cdr3_nt: TGTGCCAGCAGCTGGACAGGGGGCACCGACGAGCAGTACTTC
v_call: TRBV7-3
clone_size: .
d_call: TRBD1
j_call: TRBJ2-7

cdr3_aa: CASSSSDRGLSTDTQYF
cdr3_nt: TGTGCCAGCAGCTCCTCCGACAGGGGCCTTAGCACAGATACGCAGTATTTT
v_call: TRBV7-9
clone_size: .
d_call: TRBD1
j_call: TRBJ2-3

cdr3_aa: CASSYRGPANSPLHF
cdr3_nt: TGTGCCAGCAGTTACCGAGGGCCAGCGAATTCACCCCTCCACTTT
v_call: TRBV6-5
clone_size: .
d_call: .
j_call: TRBJ1-6

cdr3_aa: CASSSQVQGSNSPLHF
cdr3_nt: TGTGCCAGCTCATCCCAGGTACAGGGGAGTAATTCACCCCTCCACTTT
v_call: TRBV18
clone_size: .
d_call: TRBD1
j_call: TRBJ1-6

cdr3_aa: CASSLRAAGGNRETQYF
cdr3_nt: TGTGCCAGCAGTTTACGGGCGGCAGGGGGCAATAGGGAGACCCAGTACTTC
v_call: TRBV27
clone_size: .
d_call: TRBD1
j_call: TRBJ2-5

cdr3_aa: CSAGGDLYEQYF
cdr3_nt: TGCAGCGCCGGGGGGGACCTCTACGAGCAGTACTTC
v_call: TRBV29-1
clone_size: .
d_call: TRBD2
j_call: TRBJ2-7

cdr3_aa: CASRRQAYSTDTQYF
cdr3_nt: TGTGCCAGCAGGCGACAGGCCTACAGCACAGATACGCAGTATTTT
v_call: TRBV6-5
clone_size: .
d_call: .
j_call: TRBJ2-3

cdr3_aa: CASSESGAGNTIYF
cdr3_nt: TGTGCCAGCAGTGAATCCGGGGCTGGAAACACCATATATTTT
v_call: TRBV25-1
clone_size: .
d_call: .
j_call: TRBJ1-3

cdr3_aa: CASDTGMNTEAFF
cdr3_nt: TGTGCCAGTGATACAGGGATGAACACTGAAGCTTTCTTT
v_call: TRBV19
clone_size: .
d_call: .
j_call: TRBJ1-1

cdr3_aa: CASSPEDGIYGYTF
cdr3_nt: TGCGCCAGCAGCCCGGAGGACGGGATCTATGGCTACACCTTC
v_call: TRBV5-1
clone_size: once
d_call: .
j_call: TRBJ1-2

cdr3_aa: CASSLVLAGGVTGELFF
cdr3_nt: TGTGCCAGCAGCTTGGTACTAGCGGGGGGCGTCACCGGGGAGCTGTTTTTT
v_call: TRBV7-8
clone_size: .
d_call: TRBD2
j_call: TRBJ2-2

cdr3_aa: CASSLVVTASSYNSPLHF
cdr3_nt: TGTGCCAGCAGCTTGGTAGTGACAGCGAGCTCCTATAATTCACCCCTCCACTTT
v_call: TRBV5-8
clone_size: .
d_call: .
j_call: TRBJ1-6

cdr3_aa: CASSSFGGSGYEKLFF
cdr3_nt: TGTGCCAGCAGCTCCTTCGGGGGGAGTGGCTATGAAAAACTGTTTTTT
v_call: TRBV27
clone_size: .
d_call: .
j_call: TRBJ1-4

cdr3_aa: CATSDTGPGKNEQFF
cdr3_nt: TGTGCCACCAGTGATACCGGGCCCGGGAAGAATGAGCAGTTCTTC
v_call: TRBV24-1
clone_size: .
d_call: .
j_call: TRBJ2-1

cdr3_aa: CSVGTSGGTSNTQYF
cdr3_nt: TGCAGCGTTGGGACTAGCGGGGGGACAAGTAATACGCAGTATTTT
v_call: TRBV29-1
clone_size: .
d_call: TRBD2
j_call: TRBJ2-3

cdr3_aa: CASSFKSGYAGELFF
cdr3_nt: TGTGCCAGCAGCTTCAAATCAGGTTATGCCGGGGAGCTGTTTTTT
v_call: TRBV11-2
clone_size: .
d_call: .
j_call: TRBJ2-2

cdr3_aa: CASSPLSTRLSYEQYF
cdr3_nt: TGTGCCAGCAGCCCCCTGAGTACGCGACTCTCCTACGAGCAGTACTTC
v_call: TRBV6-6
clone_size: .
d_call: .
j_call: TRBJ2-7